This record concerns one TCR beta chain sequence. Germline values: CDR1 LGHDT, CDR2 YNNKEL (reference sequence). CDR3 size: 15 residues. The germline V and J ends were trimmed by 2 bases and 1 base, with 10 bases remaining between them. These data originate in a study of blood T cell repertoires in COVID-19. Study-level information: COVID-19 samples from acute and convalescent phases originated in the United States, Italy and Spain. PBMCs, B-cell-depleted T cells, or T cells were the source of the cDNA or gDNA that made up the material.

Authors' methods: Amplifying reference gene primers gave estimates of nucleated cell counts. Using immunoSEQ multiplex PCR, the repertoire was profiled, and TCRdb retains in-frame clones only, with some absent. That table is the source of V, J and clone size, and D and trimming were worked out from the DNA. The sample lists fewer than 200,000 clones, about 83% occurring once. Sequenced material: peripheral blood. The chain combines TRBV3-1 (or the pseudogene TRBV3-2) with TRBJ2-3; TRBD2 might be the D (5 bases). The receptor's source is a man aged 40-49 years who had recovered from COVID-19. The CDR3 here is CASSQILAGTDTQYF. The CDR3, as DNA: TGTGCCAGCAGCCAAATCCTAGCAGGCACAGATACGCAGTATTTT.